This entry is about one T cell receptor beta chain. In the authors' workflow: It was from reference gene primer amplification that nucleated cell counts were estimated. Some clones are missing from TCRdb's copy, which holds only in-frame ones; the method was immunoSEQ multiplex PCR. The V and J calls and the clone size are those of that table, but D and trimming were determined from the DNA. Altogether a few hundred thousand clones are present, around 84% being singletons, with the ten largest covering 5.5% to 7.5%. These data belong to a study of blood T cell repertoires in COVID-19. In the study overall: Sites across the United States, Italy and Spain contributed samples from acute and convalescent COVID-19.

The germline V gene has CDR1 ENHRY and CDR2 SYGVKD. Trimming at V came to 5 bases and at J to 3 bases, leaving 4 bases not matched to a gene. This CDR3 has 14 residues. Specimen: peripheral blood. The source is a woman aged 70-85 years with active or convalescent COVID-19. This chain joins TRBV10-3 and TRBJ1-1; 9 nucleotides match TRBD1. The CDR3 spells CAISTGGADTEAFF. The CDR3 DNA sequence: TGTGCCATCAGTACAGGGGGCGCCGACACTGAAGCTTTCTTT.